This record looks at one TCR beta chain sequence and its context. This record belongs to a study of shared clonotypes between healthy human individuals. Study at large: A donor's plate count was three for CD4 naive and three for CD4 memory; CD8 naive had two and CD8 memory one.

Naive CD8 cells, CD45RO-negative and positively selected for CCR7, excluded terminally differentiated effector memory CD45RA+ cells. Only in-frame clones appear in the TCRdb table, and some are missing; sequencing was by immunoSEQ multiplex PCR. There are 550,000 to 750,000 clones in the sample; nearly 97% occur only once, and roughly 0.1% lies in the top ten. The CDR3 consists of 15 residues. CDR1 is MDHEN, CDR2 SYDVKM, per germline. V was clipped by 6 bases and J by 5 bases; unmatched bases: 11. The chain uses TRBV28 and TRBJ2-3; 7 nucleotides match TRBD2. The sequencing sample was made of naive CD8+ T cells sorted from blood. The TCR comes from a woman aged 25 to 45 in good health. DNA for the CDR3: TGTGCCAGCAGCTCCCGGGGGGTATACAAAGATACGCAGTATTTT. It encodes CASSSRGVYKDTQYF. Variable domain in full (rest from reference TRBV28 and TRBJ2-3): DVKVTQSSRYLVKRTGEKVFLECVQDMDHENMFWYRQDPGLGLRLIYFSYDVKMKEKGDIPEGYSVSREKKERFSLILESASTNQTSMYLCASSSRGVYKDTQYFGPGTRLTVL.